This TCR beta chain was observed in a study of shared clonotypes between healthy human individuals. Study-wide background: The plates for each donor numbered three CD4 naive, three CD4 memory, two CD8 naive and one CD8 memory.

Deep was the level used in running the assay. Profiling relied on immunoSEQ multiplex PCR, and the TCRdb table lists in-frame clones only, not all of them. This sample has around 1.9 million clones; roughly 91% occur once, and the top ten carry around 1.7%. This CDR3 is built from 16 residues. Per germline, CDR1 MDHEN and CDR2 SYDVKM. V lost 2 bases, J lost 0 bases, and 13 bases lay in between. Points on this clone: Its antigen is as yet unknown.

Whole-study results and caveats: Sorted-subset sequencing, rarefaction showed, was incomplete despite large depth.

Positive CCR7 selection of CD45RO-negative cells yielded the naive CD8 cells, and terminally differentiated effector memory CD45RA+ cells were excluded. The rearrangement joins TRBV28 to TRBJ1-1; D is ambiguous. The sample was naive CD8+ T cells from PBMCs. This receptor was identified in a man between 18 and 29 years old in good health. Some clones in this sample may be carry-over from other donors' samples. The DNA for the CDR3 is TGTGCCAGCAGTTTAGGCGAGGGTTGGGTGAACACTGAAGCTTTCTTT. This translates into CASSLGEGWVNTEAFF.